The 22 T cell receptor beta chains listed next were all sequenced from one sample in a study of T cells after yellow fever vaccination. TCRdb re-derived calls from the 5' RACE reads in MiXCR, one entry per CDR3 protein. The sample carries some 250,000 distinct CDR3 sequences, roughly 4% recorded once. The sequencing used PBMCs, collected 15 days after the yellow fever booster vaccination. All receptors come from a man between 18 and 35 years old who received the YFV17D yellow fever vaccine.

The J gene is TRBJ1-1, the V gene TRBV5-1; D gene unclear. The CDR3 is 12 amino acids. V was cut by 4 bases and J by 7 bases, with 11 bases left in between. The germline V gene has CDR1 SGHRS and CDR2 YFSETQ. For the CDR3, the DNA is TGCGCCAGCAGCCCGGATGGTCTTGAAGCTTTCTTT. Its translation: CASSPDGLEAFF.

This clonotype was seen just once. This chain joins TRBV4-1 and TRBJ2-7; D tentatively reads TRBD1 or TRBD2 (5 bases each). Deletions cut 1 base from V and 3 bases from J, with 13 bases between. Per germline, CDR1 MGHRA and CDR2 YSYEKL. This CDR3 comprises 15 residues. The CDR3 coding sequence is TGCGCCAGCAGCCAAGCAGGGACGTGGGGCTACGAGCAGTACTTC. Its translation: CASSQAGTWGYEQYF.

This clonotype was found many times. The V and J genes are TRBV20-1 and TRBJ2-7; 7 nucleotides match TRBD1. J lost 6 bases, V lost 3 bases, and 11 bases had no gene match. Germline CDR1 DFQATT, CDR2 SNEGSKA (reference sequence). This CDR3 contains 14 residues. The CDR3 nucleotides are TGCAGTGCTAGGAGCGACAGGGTCGAGAGCGAGCAGTACGTC. This gives the protein CSARSDRVESEQYV.

This clonotype was counted at least ten times. The V call is TRBV19, the J call TRBJ2-1; 9 bases align to TRBD1. Germline loops: CDR1 LNHDA, CDR2 SQIVND (reference sequence). The CDR3 extends over 18 amino acids. Trimming at V came to 5 bases and at J to 4 bases, leaving 15 bases not matched to a gene. The CDR3 loop reads CASSFFPRTGEGYNEQFF. The CDR3 coding sequence is TGTGCCAGTAGTTTTTTTCCTCGGACAGGGGAGGGGTACAATGAGCAGTTCTTC. Supplemented by reference TRBV19 and TRBJ2-1, the full variable domain reads DGGITQSPKYLFRKEGQNVTLSCEQNLNHDAMYWYRQDPGQGLRLIYYSQIVNDFQKGDIAEGYSVSREKKESFPLTVTSAQKNPTAFYLCASSFFPRTGEGYNEQFFGPGTRLTVL.

Many counts were recorded for this clonotype. This chain uses TRBV10-3 with TRBJ1-5, with D tentatively TRBD1 (5 bases). V lost 4 bases and J lost 0, with 19 bases in between. Germline CDR1 ENHRY, CDR2 SYGVKD. This CDR3 has 18 amino acids. The CDR3 spells CAISGGAGAGNSNQPQHF. The CDR3, as DNA: TGTGCCATCAGTGGAGGGGCTGGCGCCGGGAATAGCAATCAGCCCCAGCATTTT.

This clonotype was picked up many times. The chain combines TRBV6-5 with TRBJ2-7; D may correspond to TRBD1 or TRBD2 (5 bases each). V lost 2 bases and J lost 6, with 14 bases in between. CDR1 MNHEY and CDR2 SVGAGI come from the germline V gene. The CDR3 sequence is 14 residues long. CDR3 residues: CASSYGTPLGEQYF. The CDR3 coding sequence is TGTGCCAGCAGTTACGGGACCCCCCTCGGCGAGCAGTACTTC.

This clonotype was counted ten times or more. This chain joins TRBV6-5 and TRBJ2-1; 7 positions match TRBD1. The J segment lost 8 bases and the V segment lost 2 bases, leaving 3 bases of the junction unmatched. The CDR3 contains 13 residues. Per germline, CDR1 MNHEY and CDR2 SVGAGI. DNA for the CDR3: TGTGCCAGCAGTTACAGGCAGGGGGATGAGCAGTTCTTC. Residues: CASSYRQGDEQFF.

In its sample, this clonotype was seen many times. The V call is TRBV27, the J call TRBJ1-4, with 8 bases identical to TRBD1. The germline V gene encodes CDR1 MNHEY and CDR2 SMNVEV (reference sequence). The CDR3 length is 16 residues. Trimming removed 4 bases from V and 11 bases from J; junction bases left unmatched: 15. The CDR3 is CASSSTLLGTGQKLFF. CDR3 coding DNA: TGTGCCAGCAGTTCCACCCTTCTGGGGACAGGTCAGAAACTGTTTTTT.

This clonotype came up many times. The chain couples TRBV25-1 to TRBJ1-6, with 7 nucleotides matching TRBD1. J was trimmed by 9 bases and V by 2 bases; bases with no gene match: 7. CDR1 MGHDK and CDR2 SYGVNS come from the germline V gene. The CDR3 runs 15 residues. CDR3 nucleotides: TGTGCCAGCAGTGAAGCGGGACAGCCAAGTTCACCCCTCCACTTT. Its translation is CASSEAGQPSSPLHF.

This clonotype occurred many times. The V call is TRBV12-3 or TRBV12-4, the J call TRBJ2-5, with D unresolved. Trimming left V 7 bases short and J 2 bases short, with 11 bases between. The CDR3 consists of 13 residues. This chain's CDR3 is CASTEQNQETQYF. The CDR3 region has the DNA TGTGCCAGCACCGAACAGAATCAAGAGACCCAGTACTTC.

At least ten counts were recorded for this clonotype. This sequence joins TRBV6-5 and TRBJ2-5, with D unresolved. Trimming shortened V by 5 bases and J by 0 bases, and 7 bases separated the two germline ends. Looked up from germline, CDR1 is MNHEY and CDR2 is SVGAGI. This CDR3 spans 13 amino acids. The chain's CDR3 is CASSTRHQETQYF. CDR3 coding DNA: TGTGCCAGCAGTACTCGTCACCAAGAGACCCAGTACTTC.

The chain joins TRBV19 to TRBJ1-6; unclear D gene. CDR3 length equals 15 residues. The V and J ends lost 0 bases and 6 bases respectively, with 9 bases between them. Germline V lookup: CDR1 LNHDA, CDR2 SQIVND (reference sequence). CDR3 protein: CASSIEGSRNSPLHF. The CDR3 DNA sequence: TGTGCCAGTAGTATAGAAGGATCGCGTAATTCACCCCTCCACTTT. The full variable domain, with the rest looked up from reference TRBV19 and TRBJ1-6, is DGGITQSPKYLFRKEGQNVTLSCEQNLNHDAMYWYRQDPGQGLRLIYYSQIVNDFQKGDIAEGYSVSREKKESFPLTVTSAQKNPTAFYLCASSIEGSRNSPLHFGNGTRLTVT.

At least ten counts were recorded for this clonotype. The chain has TRBV20-1 and TRBJ1-3, with D unresolved. The V end was cut by 1 base, the J end by 2 bases, with 6 bases between. The germline CDR1 and CDR2 sequences are DFQATT and SNEGSKA (reference sequence). This CDR3 is built from 13 residues. The CDR3 protein is CSARVPAGNTIYF. CDR3 coding DNA: TGCAGTGCTAGAGTTCCTGCTGGAAACACCATATATTTT.

This clonotype was recorded at least ten times. The J gene is TRBJ2-3, the V gene TRBV5-1; perhaps TRBD2 as D (7 bases). CDR1 and CDR2 from the germline V gene are SGHRS and YFSETQ. Trimming took off 4 bases at V and 2 bases at J, with 20 bases between the two ends. The CDR3 consists of 17 residues. The CDR3 sequence: CASSPKAGGPLTDTQYF. The CDR3 coding sequence is TGCGCCAGCAGCCCCAAGGCCGGGGGGCCACTCACAGATACGCAGTATTTT.

This clonotype was seen repeatedly, ten times or more. The chain is built from TRBV28 and TRBJ2-1; D is perhaps TRBD2 (5 bases). V lost 6 bases, J lost 9 bases, and 12 bases lay in between. CDR1 is MDHEN, CDR2 SYDVKM, per germline. The CDR3 runs 12 residues. The CDR3: CASRLLRGEQFF. The CDR3 region has the DNA TGTGCCAGCAGACTTCTTCGGGGTGAGCAGTTCTTC.

This clonotype occurred many times. V gene TRBV5-1 combines with J gene TRBJ1-5; 7 bases are a match to TRBD1. Germline-derived CDR1 and CDR2 are SGHRS and YFSETQ. This CDR3 is built from 17 residues. V dropped 0 bases and J dropped 2; count of bases not matched to a gene: 8. CDR3 nucleotides: TGCGCCAGCAGCTTGGGGGACAGCTTATGGGGCAATCAGCCCCAGCATTTT. Its translation is CASSLGDSLWGNQPQHF.

This clonotype was counted between two and nine times. The chain recombines TRBV7-9 with TRBJ2-1; perhaps TRBD2 as D (6 bases). The CDR3 consists of 16 residues. Trimming pared 3 bases from V and 1 base from J, leaving 13 bases between. Germline V gene sequence: CDR1 SEHNR, CDR2 FQNEAQ (reference sequence). The CDR3 DNA is TGTGCCAGCAGCTTCTCGGCGGGGAGTTCCTACAATGAGCAGTTCTTC. Amino acids: CASSFSAGSSYNEQFF.

The CDR3: CASSLTGQGGEQYF. DNA of the CDR3: TGCGCCAGCAGCTTAACGGGACAGGGTGGCGAGCAGTACTTC. This chain joins TRBV5-1 and TRBJ2-7; 9 positions match TRBD1. This CDR3 region has 14 residues. V was pared by 2 bases and J by 6 bases, with 6 bases of the junction left unmatched. The germline V gene has CDR1 SGHRS and CDR2 YFSETQ.

The table lists this clonotype with many counts. This rearrangement joins TRBV5-1 to TRBJ2-7, with D hard to call. Germline V CDR1 and CDR2: SGHRS, YFSETQ. V was cut by 4 bases and J by 3 bases, with 14 bases left in between. The CDR3 sequence is 14 residues long. The CDR3 loop is CASSPTLRGYEQYF. The CDR3 DNA follows: TGCGCCAGCAGCCCCACCTTGCGCGGCTACGAGCAGTACTTC.

CDR3 sequence reads: CASSLEGGYYEQYV. The CDR3 nucleotides are TGCGCCAGCAGCTTGGAGGGGGGGTACTACGAGCAGTACGTC. The chain joins TRBV5-1 to TRBJ2-7; the D gene is possibly TRBD2 (7 bases). CDR1 is SGHRS and CDR2 is YFSETQ in the germline V gene. Trimming took off 0 bases at V and 3 bases at J, with 10 bases between the two ends. The CDR3 runs to 14 residues.

At least ten counts were recorded for this clonotype. The J gene is TRBJ2-5, the V gene TRBV5-1; 11 bases map to TRBD2. The J segment lost 1 base and the V segment lost 5 bases, leaving 7 bases of the junction unmatched. From germline, CDR1 is SGHRS and CDR2 YFSETQ. The CDR3 is made up of 16 amino acids. The CDR3 DNA reads as TGCGCCAGCAGGCCCCTAGCGGGGGGAACCCAAGAGACCCAGTACTTC. Translated: CASRPLAGGTQETQYF. The full variable domain, in which reference TRBV5-1 and TRBJ2-5 provide the parts outside the CDR3, is KAGVTQTPRYLIKTRGQQVTLSCSPISGHRSVSWYQQTPGQGLQFLFEYFSETQRNKGNFPGRFSGRQFSNSRSEMNVSTLELGDSALYLCASRPLAGGTQETQYFGPGTRLLVL.

There are many counts of this clonotype. CDR3 region: CSARDLETGGYYGYTF. CDR3 DNA: TGCAGTGCTAGAGATCTGGAGACAGGGGGTTACTATGGCTACACCTTC. This chain connects TRBV20-1 to TRBJ1-2, with 9 bases aligning to TRBD1. V lost 0 bases, J lost 3 bases, and 8 bases stayed unmatched. Per the germline V gene, CDR1 is DFQATT and CDR2 is SNEGSKA (reference sequence). The CDR3 consists of 16 residues.